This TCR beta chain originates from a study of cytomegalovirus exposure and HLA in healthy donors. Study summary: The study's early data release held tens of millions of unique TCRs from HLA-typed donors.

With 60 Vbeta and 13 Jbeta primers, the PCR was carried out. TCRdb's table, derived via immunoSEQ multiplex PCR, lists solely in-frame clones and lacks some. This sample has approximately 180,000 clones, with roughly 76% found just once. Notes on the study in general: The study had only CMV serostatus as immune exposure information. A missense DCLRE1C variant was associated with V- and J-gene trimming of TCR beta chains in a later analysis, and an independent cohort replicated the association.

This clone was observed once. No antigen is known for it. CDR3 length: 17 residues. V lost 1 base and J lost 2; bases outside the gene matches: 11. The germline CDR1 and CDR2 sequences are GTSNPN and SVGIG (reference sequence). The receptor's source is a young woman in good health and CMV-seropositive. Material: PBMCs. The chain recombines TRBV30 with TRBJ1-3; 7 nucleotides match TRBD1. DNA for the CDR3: TGTGCCTGGAGTGCGACCGGGACAGAACCCCCTGGAAACACCATATATTTT. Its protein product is CAWSATGTEPPGNTIYF.